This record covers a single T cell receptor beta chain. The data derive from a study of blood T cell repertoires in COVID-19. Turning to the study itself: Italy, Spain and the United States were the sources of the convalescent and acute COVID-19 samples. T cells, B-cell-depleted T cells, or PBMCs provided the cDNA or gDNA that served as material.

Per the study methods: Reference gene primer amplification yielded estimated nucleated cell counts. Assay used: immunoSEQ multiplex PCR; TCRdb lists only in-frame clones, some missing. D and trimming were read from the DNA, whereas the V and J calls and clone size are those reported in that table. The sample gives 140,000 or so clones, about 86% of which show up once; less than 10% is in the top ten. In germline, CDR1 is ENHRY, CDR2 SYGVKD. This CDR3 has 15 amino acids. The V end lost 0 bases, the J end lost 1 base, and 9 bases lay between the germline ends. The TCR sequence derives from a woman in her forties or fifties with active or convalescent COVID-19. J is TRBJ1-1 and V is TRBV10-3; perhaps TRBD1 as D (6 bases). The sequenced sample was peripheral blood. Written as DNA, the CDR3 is TGTGCCATCAGTGAGTCTCAGGGGTCGAACACTGAAGCTTTCTTT. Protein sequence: CAISESQGSNTEAFF.